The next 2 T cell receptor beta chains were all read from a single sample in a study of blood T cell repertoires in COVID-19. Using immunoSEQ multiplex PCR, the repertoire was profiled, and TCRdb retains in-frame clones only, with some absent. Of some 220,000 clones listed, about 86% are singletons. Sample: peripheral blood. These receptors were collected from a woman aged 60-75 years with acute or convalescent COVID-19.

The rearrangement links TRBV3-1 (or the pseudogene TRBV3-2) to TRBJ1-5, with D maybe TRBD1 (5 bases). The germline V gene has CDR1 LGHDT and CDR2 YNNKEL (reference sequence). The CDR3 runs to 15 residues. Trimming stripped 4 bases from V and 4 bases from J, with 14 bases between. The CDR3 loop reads CASSPSTVVNQPQHF. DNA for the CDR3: TGTGCCAGCAGCCCGTCGACAGTAGTTAATCAGCCCCAGCATTTT.

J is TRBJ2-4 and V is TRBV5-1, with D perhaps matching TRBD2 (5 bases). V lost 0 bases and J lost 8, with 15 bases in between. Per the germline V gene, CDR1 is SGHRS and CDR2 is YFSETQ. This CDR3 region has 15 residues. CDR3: CASSLDGLLGDIQYF. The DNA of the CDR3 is TGCGCCAGCAGCTTGGACGGGCTTCTCGGGGACATTCAGTACTTC. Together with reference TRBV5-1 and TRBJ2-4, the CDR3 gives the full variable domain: KAGVTQTPRYLIKTRGQQVTLSCSPISGHRSVSWYQQTPGQGLQFLFEYFSETQRNKGNFPGRFSGRQFSNSRSEMNVSTLELGDSALYLCASSLDGLLGDIQYFGAGTRLSVL.